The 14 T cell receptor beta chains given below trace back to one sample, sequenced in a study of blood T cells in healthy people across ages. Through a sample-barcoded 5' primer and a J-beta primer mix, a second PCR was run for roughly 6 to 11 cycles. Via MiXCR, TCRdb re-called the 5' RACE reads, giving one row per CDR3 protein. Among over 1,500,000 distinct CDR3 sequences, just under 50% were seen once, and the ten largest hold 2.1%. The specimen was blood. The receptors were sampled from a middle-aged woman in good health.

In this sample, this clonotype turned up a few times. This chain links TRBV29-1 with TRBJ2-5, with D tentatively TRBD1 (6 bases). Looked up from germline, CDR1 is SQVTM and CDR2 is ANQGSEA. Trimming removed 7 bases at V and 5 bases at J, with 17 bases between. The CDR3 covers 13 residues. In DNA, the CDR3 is TGCAGCGGCAGGAACAGGGTTGGTGAGACCCAGTACTTC. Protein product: CSGRNRVGETQYF.

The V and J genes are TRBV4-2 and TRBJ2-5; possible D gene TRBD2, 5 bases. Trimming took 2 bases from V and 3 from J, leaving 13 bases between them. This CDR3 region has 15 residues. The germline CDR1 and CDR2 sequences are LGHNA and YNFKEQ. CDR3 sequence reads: CASSQSWTVEETQYF. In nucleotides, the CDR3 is TGTGCCAGCAGCCAATCTTGGACTGTCGAAGAGACCCAGTACTTC.

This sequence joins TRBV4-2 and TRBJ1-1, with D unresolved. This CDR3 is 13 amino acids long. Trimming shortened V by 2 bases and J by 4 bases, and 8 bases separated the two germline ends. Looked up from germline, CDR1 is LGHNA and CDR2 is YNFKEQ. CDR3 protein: CASSQPPSTEAFF. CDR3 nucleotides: TGTGCCAGCAGCCAACCTCCTAGCACTGAAGCTTTCTTT.

CDR3 residues: CASSRGRLSYNEQFF. Here the CDR3 DNA reads TGTGCCAGCAGCAGGGGGCGCCTCTCCTACAATGAGCAGTTCTTC. This chain connects TRBV6-5 to TRBJ2-1, with 8 positions matching TRBD1. V lost 6 bases and J lost 0; bases outside the gene matches: 4. The germline CDR1 and CDR2 sequences are MNHEY and SVGAGI. The CDR3 is 15 amino acids.

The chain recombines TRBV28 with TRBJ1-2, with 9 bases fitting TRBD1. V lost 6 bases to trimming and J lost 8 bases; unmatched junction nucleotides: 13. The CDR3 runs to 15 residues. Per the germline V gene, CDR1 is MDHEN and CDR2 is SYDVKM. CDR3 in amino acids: CASRLTGTGNIGYTF. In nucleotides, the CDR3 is TGTGCCAGCAGACTTACCGGGACAGGGAATATAGGCTACACCTTC.

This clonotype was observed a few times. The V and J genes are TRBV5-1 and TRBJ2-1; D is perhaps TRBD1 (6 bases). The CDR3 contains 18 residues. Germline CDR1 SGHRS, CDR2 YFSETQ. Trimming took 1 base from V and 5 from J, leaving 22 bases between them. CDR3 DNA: TGCGCCAGCAGCTTGTCGGTGGGGGCTGGGCTGACCCACAATGAGCAGTTCTTC. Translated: CASSLSVGAGLTHNEQFF.

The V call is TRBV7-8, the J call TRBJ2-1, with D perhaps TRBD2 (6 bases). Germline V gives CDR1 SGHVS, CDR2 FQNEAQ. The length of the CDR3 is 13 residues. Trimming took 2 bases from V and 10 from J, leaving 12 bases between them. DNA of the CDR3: TGTGCCAGCAGCTTAAAATTCGGAGGGGAGCAGTTCTTC. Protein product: CASSLKFGGEQFF.

The chain's CDR3 is CASSWDRVSVEQFF. The CDR3 nucleotides read TGCGCCAGCAGCTGGGACAGGGTGTCGGTTGAGCAGTTCTTC. The chain combines TRBV10-1 with TRBJ2-1; 9 positions agree with TRBD1. This CDR3 comprises 14 residues. V was pared by 6 bases and J by 9 bases, with 9 bases of the junction left unmatched. Germline V gives CDR1 WNHNN, CDR2 SYGVQD (reference sequence).

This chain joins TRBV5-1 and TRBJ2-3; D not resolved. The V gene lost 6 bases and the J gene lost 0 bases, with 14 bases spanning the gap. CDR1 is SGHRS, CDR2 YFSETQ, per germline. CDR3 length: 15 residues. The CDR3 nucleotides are TGCGCCAGCACGAGAAGGGAAGGGAGCACAGATACGCAGTATTTT. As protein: CASTRREGSTDTQYF.

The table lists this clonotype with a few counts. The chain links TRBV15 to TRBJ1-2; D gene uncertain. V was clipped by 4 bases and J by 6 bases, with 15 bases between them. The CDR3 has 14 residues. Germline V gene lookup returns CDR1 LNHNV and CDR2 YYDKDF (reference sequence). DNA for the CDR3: TGTGCCACCAGCACATCGGCGCTAAGGGATGGCTACACCTTC. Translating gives CATSTSALRDGYTF.

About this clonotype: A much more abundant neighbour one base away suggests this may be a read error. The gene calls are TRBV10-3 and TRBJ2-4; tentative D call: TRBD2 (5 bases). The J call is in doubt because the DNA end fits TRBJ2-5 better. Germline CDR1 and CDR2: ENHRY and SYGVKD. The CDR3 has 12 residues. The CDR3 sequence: CAIRGRSGTQYF. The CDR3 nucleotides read TGTGCCATCAGGGGGAGAAGCGGGACCCAGTACTTC.

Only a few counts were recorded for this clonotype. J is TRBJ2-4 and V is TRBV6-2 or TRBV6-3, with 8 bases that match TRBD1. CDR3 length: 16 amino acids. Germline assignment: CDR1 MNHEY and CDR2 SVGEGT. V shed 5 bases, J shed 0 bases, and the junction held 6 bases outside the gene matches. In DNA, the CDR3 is TGTGCCAGCAGTGGACAGGGAAGTCAAGCCAAAAACATTCAGTACTTC. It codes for CASSGQGSQAKNIQYF.

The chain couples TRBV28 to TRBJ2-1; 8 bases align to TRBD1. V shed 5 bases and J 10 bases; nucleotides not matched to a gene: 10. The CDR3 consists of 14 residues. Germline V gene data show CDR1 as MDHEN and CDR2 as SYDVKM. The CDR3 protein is CASSPGTGGKEQFF. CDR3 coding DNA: TGTGCCAGCAGTCCTGGGACAGGTGGGAAGGAGCAGTTCTTC.

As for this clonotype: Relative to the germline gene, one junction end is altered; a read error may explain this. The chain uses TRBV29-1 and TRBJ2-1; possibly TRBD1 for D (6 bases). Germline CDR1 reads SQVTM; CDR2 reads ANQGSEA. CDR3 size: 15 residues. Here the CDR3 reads CGVEDGTGMYNEQFF. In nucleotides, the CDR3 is TGCGGCGTTGAAGACGGAACAGGGATGTACAATGAGCAGTTCTTC.